A single sample gave rise to the 11 T cell receptor beta chains below, sequenced in a study of blood T cell repertoires in COVID-19. Measured with immunoSEQ multiplex PCR; TCRdb has only the in-frame clones, and not every one. This sample has around 150,000 clones, with 82% found just once. Sample: peripheral blood. The receptors derive from a woman in her thirties or forties with COVID-19, enrolled during active disease.

The chain carries TRBV14 and TRBJ2-5; the D is unclear. Germline V gives CDR1 SGHDN, CDR2 FVKESK. The ends were cut back, 0 bases at V and 1 base at J, with 9 bases in the middle. CDR3 length: 15 residues. The DNA for the CDR3 is TGTGCCAGCAGCCAAGACAAACTGATCCAAGAGACCCAGTACTTC. Its protein product is CASSQDKLIQETQYF.

J is TRBJ2-7 and V is TRBV6-1; no firm D call. Deletions cut 1 base from V and 2 bases from J, with 3 bases between. The CDR3 covers 12 residues. Germline V gene lookup returns CDR1 MNHNS and CDR2 SASEGT. CDR3 protein: CASSEVTYEQYV. CDR3 sequence (DNA): TGTGCCAGCAGTGAAGTAACCTACGAGCAGTACGTC.

The CDR3, as DNA: TGTGCCAGCAGCTACACAAGACGGGAATTAAACACCGGGGAGCTGTTTTTT. As protein: CASSYTRRELNTGELFF. The chain combines TRBV11-3 with TRBJ2-2, with a possible D match to TRBD2 (5 bases). This CDR3 contains 17 residues. Germline values: CDR1 SGHNT, CDR2 YENEEA. The ends were cut back, 4 bases at V and 2 bases at J, with 17 bases in the middle.

The chain has TRBV7-2 and TRBJ2-3; TRBD2 agrees at 9 bases. CDR3 size: 15 residues. The trim removed 4 bases at V and 2 bases at J, leaving 4 bases unmatched. CDR1 is SGHTA and CDR2 is FQGNSA in the germline V gene. The CDR3 DNA follows: TGTGCCAGCAGCTCTACTAGCGGGCTCACAGATACGCAGTATTTT. It encodes CASSSTSGLTDTQYF.

In its sample, this clone was seen a few times. V and J are TRBV15 and TRBJ1-2, with D perhaps TRBD1 (5 bases). The CDR3 length is 14 residues. Germline V gene sequence: CDR1 LNHNV, CDR2 YYDKDF (reference sequence). The V gene lost 1 base and the J gene lost 8 bases, with 14 bases spanning the gap. Here the CDR3 DNA reads TGTGCCACCAGCAGAGTTGGAGGGCAGGGAGGCTACACCTTC. Its translation is CATSRVGGQGGYTF.

J is TRBJ2-7 and V is TRBV28; maybe TRBD1 (5 bases). This CDR3 comprises 12 residues. Looked up from germline, CDR1 is MDHEN and CDR2 is SYDVKM. V was shortened by 3 bases and J by 7 bases, with 10 bases between the two germline ends. This CDR3 is CASSLDQGEQYV. CDR3 nucleotides: TGTGCCAGCAGTTTGGACCAGGGAGAGCAGTACGTC.

The chain employs TRBV29-1 and TRBJ2-3; maybe TRBD1 (7 bases). Germline CDR1 and CDR2: SQVTM and ANQGSEA. The CDR3 is made up of 15 amino acids. V lost 0 bases, J lost 4 bases, and 14 bases lay in between. The CDR3 DNA sequence: TGCAGCGTTGAAGATAGGTCAGGGGGGCCAGATACGCAGTATTTT. It yields the protein CSVEDRSGGPDTQYF.

This chain links TRBV19 with TRBJ1-5, with 7 bases lining up with TRBD1. The CDR3 is 15 residues long. The V gene end was trimmed by 5 bases and the J gene end by 3 bases; junction bases not matched to a gene: 7. Germline CDR1 is LNHDA and CDR2 is SQIVND (reference sequence). Here the CDR3 DNA reads TGTGCCAGTAGTCCAAAACAGGGGAACAATCAGCCCCAGCATTTT. It translates to CASSPKQGNNQPQHF.

The chain carries TRBV5-8 and TRBJ1-2, with D perhaps matching TRBD1 (6 bases). CDR3 length: 14 residues. The V gene lost 7 bases and the J gene lost 3 bases, with 16 bases spanning the gap. The germline gives CDR1 SGHTS, CDR2 YDEGEE. The CDR3 protein is CASRPLQGDYGYTF. For the CDR3, the DNA is TGTGCCAGCCGCCCCCTACAGGGAGACTATGGCTACACCTTC.

The V gene is TRBV5-1, the J gene TRBJ1-2, with D perhaps TRBD1 (5 bases). This CDR3 comprises 12 residues. Trimming removed 4 bases from V and 5 bases from J, with 9 bases in between. Germline V gene data show CDR1 as SGHRS and CDR2 as YFSETQ. The DNA of the CDR3 is TGCGCCAGCAGCCATGACAGATATGGCTACACCTTC. Its translation: CASSHDRYGYTF.

In its sample, this clone was seen a few times. V is TRBV7-8 and J is TRBJ1-6, with TRBD1 identical over 8 bases. The CDR3 has 19 amino acids. V gave up 4 bases and J gave up 7 bases; unmatched junction bases: 18. Germline lookup yields CDR1 SGHVS and CDR2 FQNEAQ. The CDR3 here is CASSSKLTGTGFLNSPLHF. CDR3 nucleotides: TGTGCCAGCAGCTCAAAGTTGACCGGGACAGGATTTTTGAATTCACCCCTCCACTTT.